A single sample is the source of the 19 T cell receptor beta chains below, sequenced in a study of response to subunit inactivated influenza vaccine listed by TCRdb under 2018. Libraries came from RT-PCR. The run used an Illumina HiSeq 2500. TCRdb reprocessing: public reads trimmed at Q25 with fastp, clones called with MiXCR, in-frame beta chains kept. Each CDR3 protein appears once, grouped with its most common genes and DNA. The sample table holds roughly 700,000 distinct CDR3 sequences, of which 11% to 15% were seen once. Of the sample, 5.5% to 8% is held by the ten largest clones. Sequencing was performed on PBMCs from blood, taken around 15 days before vaccination. Every receptor here comes from a man in his fifties who received an inactivated influenza vaccine. Donor details come from another sample of the same person, matched by shared clones.

The rearrangement joins TRBV7-2 to TRBJ1-1, with D tentatively TRBD1 (6 bases). This CDR3 has 14 amino acids. The germline V gene encodes CDR1 SGHTA and CDR2 FQGNSA. The germline V and J ends were trimmed by 6 bases and 4 bases, with 15 bases remaining between them. In nucleotides, the CDR3 is TGTGCCAGCAGTCGGGGCAGGGGCAGCACTGAAGCTTTCTTT. This codes for CASSRGRGSTEAFF.

V usage is TRBV5-1 and J usage is TRBJ2-7; no firm D call. From germline, CDR1 is SGHRS and CDR2 YFSETQ. The CDR3 has 13 residues. V was clipped by 8 bases and J by 1 base, with 13 bases between them. CDR3 bases: TGCGCCAGTACATACGACCCTTCCTACGAGCAGTACTTC. This gives the protein CASTYDPSYEQYF.

This clonotype was counted only a few times. V is TRBV5-1 and J is TRBJ2-5; 10 nucleotides align to TRBD1. Germline CDR1 reads SGHRS; CDR2 reads YFSETQ. The J segment lost 0 bases and the V segment lost 0 bases, leaving 2 bases of the junction unmatched. This CDR3 is built from 16 residues. CDR3 sequence (DNA): TGCGCCAGCAGCTTGGGAGGGACAGGGGACCAAGAGACCCAGTACTTC. Encoded protein: CASSLGGTGDQETQYF.

The chain couples TRBV28 to TRBJ1-1, with 8 nucleotides matching TRBD1. Germline V gene data show CDR1 as MDHEN and CDR2 as SYDVKM. With V trimmed by 5 bases and J by 6 bases, 11 bases remained unmatched. The CDR3 has 15 amino acids. The CDR3 DNA is TGTGCCAGCAGTCCCCCTGGACAGGGAATCCCTGAAGCTTTCTTT. Translated: CASSPPGQGIPEAFF. Full variable domain (outside the CDR3, taken from reference TRBV28 and TRBJ1-1): DVKVTQSSRYLVKRTGEKVFLECVQDMDHENMFWYRQDPGLGLRLIYFSYDVKMKEKGDIPEGYSVSREKKERFSLILESASTNQTSMYLCASSPPGQGIPEAFFGQGTRLTVV.

This sequence joins TRBV14 and TRBJ2-4; D may correspond to TRBD1 or TRBD2 (5 bases each). The V and J ends lost 0 bases and 4 bases respectively, with 16 bases between them. The V gene's germline CDR1 is SGHDN and CDR2 FVKESK. The CDR3 runs 17 residues. CDR3 nucleotides: TGTGCCAGCAGCCAAGATAGTCCGGGGCGAGGGAAAAACATTCAGTACTTC. Protein product: CASSQDSPGRGKNIQYF.

This clonotype was detected only a few times. The chain has TRBV6-2 or TRBV6-3 and TRBJ2-3; the match to TRBD2 covers 8 bases. The CDR3 sequence is 15 residues long. V lost 5 bases, J lost 6 bases, and 10 bases stayed unmatched. Germline CDR1 MNHEY, CDR2 SVGEGT. The CDR3 spells CASSAPIPGGDTQYF. Written as DNA, the CDR3 is TGTGCCAGCAGTGCCCCCATCCCGGGGGGGGATACGCAGTATTTT.

This clonotype has only a few counts. The chain combines TRBV24-1 with TRBJ1-2; D might be TRBD1 (5 bases). Germline assignment: CDR1 KGHDR and CDR2 SFDVKD. V lost 4 bases and J 1 base, leaving 9 bases between the germline ends. The length of the CDR3 is 14 residues. CDR3 coding DNA: TGTGCCACCAGTGACTTTGACAGTAACTATGGCTACACCTTC. As protein: CATSDFDSNYGYTF.

This clonotype was detected a few times. CDR3 DNA: TGTGCCAGCAGTTTATATGGTCGAGGCTCTGGAAACACCATATATTTT. Its protein product is CASSLYGRGSGNTIYF. The chain has TRBV28 and TRBJ1-3; no reliable D call. This CDR3 has 16 amino acids. The V gene lost 1 base and the J gene lost 0 bases, with 10 bases spanning the gap. Germline CDR1 and CDR2: MDHEN and SYDVKM.

The V and J genes are TRBV15 and TRBJ2-1; D is possibly TRBD1 or TRBD2 (5 bases each). CDR1 LNHNV and CDR2 YYDKDF come from the germline V gene (reference sequence). The V end lost 8 bases, the J end lost 10 bases, and 18 bases lay between the germline ends. The CDR3 spans 13 residues. Here the CDR3 reads CATRLWDRNEQFF. The CDR3 nucleotides read TGTGCCACCCGCCTTTGGGACCGAAACGAGCAGTTCTTC. Supplemented by reference TRBV15 and TRBJ2-1, the full variable domain reads DAMVIQNPRYQVTQFGKPVTLSCSQTLNHNVMYWYQQKSSQAPKLLFHYYDKDFNNEADTPDNFQSRRPNTSFCFLDIRSPGLGDTAMYLCATRLWDRNEQFFGPGTRLTVL.

This clonotype has more than one count but fewer than ten. The chain combines TRBV10-3 with TRBJ2-3, with 10 bases fitting TRBD1. The length of the CDR3 is 14 residues. V lost 9 bases and J lost 3; bases outside the gene matches: 6. The V gene's germline CDR1 is ENHRY and CDR2 SYGVKD. This chain's CDR3 is CAISTGQGTDTQYF. CDR3 coding DNA: TGTGCCATTTCGACGGGACAGGGGACAGATACGCAGTATTTT.

The chain combines TRBV20-1 with TRBJ2-4; 8 bases line up with TRBD2. CDR3 length equals 14 residues. CDR1 DFQATT and CDR2 SNEGSKA come from the germline V gene (reference sequence). The V and J ends lost 6 bases and 3 bases, in that order; junction bases with no gene match: 7. DNA of the CDR3: TGCAGTGCCTCTGGGGCGGGGGGCAAAAACATTCAGTACTTC. It translates to CSASGAGGKNIQYF.

This chain uses TRBV9 with TRBJ2-2, with a tentative D call TRBD1 (5 bases). Germline-derived CDR1 and CDR2 are SGDLS and YYNGEE. This CDR3 comprises 15 residues. The V gene lost 0 bases and the J gene lost 6 bases, with 12 bases spanning the gap. This CDR3 reads CASSVVGQGAGELFF. The CDR3 DNA is TGTGCCAGCAGCGTAGTTGGTCAGGGTGCCGGGGAGCTGTTTTTT.

This clonotype was counted only a few times. The V gene is TRBV29-1, the J gene TRBJ2-1, with a possible D match to TRBD2 (8 bases). This CDR3 comprises 19 residues. Germline CDR1 reads SQVTM; CDR2 reads ANQGSEA. Deletions cut 7 bases from V and 6 bases from J, with 34 bases between. CDR3 sequence (DNA): TGCAGCGCCTTGCCCCCCCCCCTACGCGAGGGGGCGGGAGGCAATGAGCAGTTCTTC. This codes for CSALPPPLREGAGGNEQFF.

The CDR3 sequence: CASSSPSDHPEQFF. Here the CDR3 DNA reads TGTGCCAGCAGTTCCCCCTCGGACCATCCAGAGCAGTTCTTC. This chain connects TRBV28 to TRBJ2-1; unclear D gene. The germline V gene encodes CDR1 MDHEN and CDR2 SYDVKM. This CDR3 comprises 14 residues. Trimming shortened V by 4 bases and J by 10 bases, and 17 bases separated the two germline ends. The whole variable domain, filled in from reference TRBV28 and TRBJ2-1, reads DVKVTQSSRYLVKRTGEKVFLECVQDMDHENMFWYRQDPGLGLRLIYFSYDVKMKEKGDIPEGYSVSREKKERFSLILESASTNQTSMYLCASSSPSDHPEQFFGPGTRLTVL.

This clonotype appeared a few times. This rearrangement joins TRBV4-1 to TRBJ2-1; TRBD1 matches at 10 bases. The germline gives CDR1 MGHRA, CDR2 YSYEKL. The CDR3 totals 15 residues. The ends lost 9 bases at V and 5 bases at J; junction bases unmatched: 10. This chain's CDR3 is CASSTGTGVHNEQFF. The CDR3 coding sequence is TGCGCCAGTTCGACTGGGACAGGGGTCCACAATGAGCAGTTCTTC.

This chain connects TRBV20-1 to TRBJ2-4, with TRBD2 identical over 9 bases. V shed 7 bases and J 0 bases; nucleotides not matched to a gene: 7. The CDR3 extends over 15 amino acids. Looked up from germline, CDR1 is DFQATT and CDR2 is SNEGSKA (reference sequence). CDR3 nucleotides: TGCAGTGTAAAAGGACTAGCGATAGCCAAAAACATTCAGTACTTC. Amino acids: CSVKGLAIAKNIQYF.

This clonotype was detected only a few times. The chain has TRBV9 and TRBJ1-3; D may be TRBD1 (6 bases). V lost 3 bases and J lost 7, with 17 bases in between. This CDR3 has 15 residues. In germline, CDR1 is SGDLS, CDR2 YYNGEE. CDR3 sequence (DNA): TGTGCCAGCAGCGGCCCCCGGGACAAGCCCAACACCATATATTTT. It encodes CASSGPRDKPNTIYF. The full variable domain, in which reference TRBV9 and TRBJ1-3 provide the parts outside the CDR3, is DSGVTQTPKHLITATGQRVTLRCSPRSGDLSVYWYQQSLDQGLQFLIQYYNGEERAKGNILERFSAQQFPDLHSELNLSSLELGDSALYFCASSGPRDKPNTIYFGEGSWLTVV.

This sequence joins TRBV6-1 and TRBJ1-2; TRBD1 is a possible D gene (5 bases). Germline CDR1 reads MNHNS; CDR2 reads SASEGT. The V gene lost 6 bases and the J gene lost 4 bases, with 15 bases spanning the gap. This CDR3 contains 14 residues. DNA of the CDR3: TGTGCCAGCAGCCCCTTAGGGACGGCCTATGGCTACACCTTC. Protein product: CASSPLGTAYGYTF.

Many counts were recorded for this clonotype. V and J are TRBV5-1 and TRBJ1-1; D is uncertain. The CDR3 length is 13 residues. Germline CDR1 is SGHRS and CDR2 is YFSETQ. The V gene lost 0 bases and the J gene lost 5 bases, with 8 bases spanning the gap. The CDR3 coding sequence is TGCGCCAGCAGCTTGGGTGCGGGGACTGAAGCTTTCTTT. This gives the protein CASSLGAGTEAFF. The variable domain in full, with the rest retrieved from reference TRBV5-1 and TRBJ1-1, is KAGVTQTPRYLIKTRGQQVTLSCSPISGHRSVSWYQQTPGQGLQFLFEYFSETQRNKGNFPGRFSGRQFSNSRSEMNVSTLELGDSALYLCASSLGAGTEAFFGQGTRLTVV.